This T cell receptor beta chain is drawn from a study of blood T cells in healthy people across ages. This clonotype is a singleton in its sample. Through a sample-barcoded 5' primer and a J-beta primer mix, a second PCR was run for roughly 7 to 11 cycles. In TCRdb, the 5' RACE reads were re-called with MiXCR into one record per CDR3 protein. Among about 760,000 distinct CDR3 sequences listed, around 25% were seen once. This sample also belongs to another study, concerning T cells of mothers and their children.

The sample comprised blood. This receptor was identified in a boy aged 10-17 years in good health.

CDR3 amino acids: CASRTLARNEQFF. The CDR3 DNA is TGTGCCAGCCGAACTCTAGCACGCAATGAGCAGTTCTTC. The V and J genes are TRBV7-2 and TRBJ2-1; D perhaps matches TRBD2 (5 bases). The CDR3 loop spans 13 amino acids. Trimming cost V 8 bases and J 6 bases, with 14 bases left between them. Germline V CDR1 and CDR2: SGHTA, FQGNSA.